The 5 T cell receptor beta chains below come from one sample, sequenced in a study of radiotherapy plus CTLA-4 blockade in lung cancer. Repertoires were generated with immunoSEQ multiplex PCR, while TCRdb's copy carries only in-frame clones and drops some. This sample yields just under 60,000 clones, of which about 70% are seen a single time; around 8.8% belongs to the top ten. This specimen was peripheral blood, taken from a patient treated with radiotherapy plus ipilimumab. All receptors derive from a human donor with non-small cell lung cancer whose response to radiotherapy plus ipilimumab could not be evaluated.

The rearrangement links TRBV5-5 to TRBJ1-3; weak D call: TRBD1 (5 bases). V was clipped by 4 bases and J by 1 base, with 9 bases between them. Germline CDR1 SGHKS, CDR2 YYEKEE (reference sequence). The CDR3 sequence is 14 residues long. DNA of the CDR3: TGTGCCAGCAGCCCGACAGTATCTGGAAACACCATATATTTT. It translates to CASSPTVSGNTIYF.

This rearrangement joins TRBV10-3 to TRBJ2-3, with 7 bases fitting TRBD2. CDR1 ENHRY and CDR2 SYGVKD come from the germline V gene. The CDR3 extends over 15 amino acids. V dropped 3 bases and J dropped 5; count of bases not matched to a gene: 8. The CDR3 loop is CAISDLSGAEDTQYF. In DNA, the CDR3 is TGTGCCATCAGTGATCTGAGCGGGGCGGAAGATACGCAGTATTTT.

This chain links TRBV7-2 with TRBJ2-3; no reliable D call. Trimming pared 1 base from V and 1 base from J, leaving 6 bases between. The CDR3 extends over 14 amino acids. CDR1 SGHTA and CDR2 FQGNSA come from the germline V gene. DNA for the CDR3: TGTGCCAGCAGCTTAGTTTTCGGCACAGATACGCAGTATTTT. The encoded protein is CASSLVFGTDTQYF.

The genes are TRBV7-9 and TRBJ2-7, with D possibly being TRBD1 (5 bases). CDR3 length equals 14 residues. Trimming took 2 bases from V and 2 from J, leaving 10 bases between them. In germline, CDR1 is SEHNR, CDR2 FQNEAQ (reference sequence). The CDR3 DNA reads as TGTGCCAGCAGCTTACGGGCGGACACCTACGAGCAGTACTTC. Its protein product is CASSLRADTYEQYF.

The chain uses TRBV27 and TRBJ2-1; 10 positions match TRBD2. The length of the CDR3 is 14 residues. Looked up from germline, CDR1 is MNHEY and CDR2 is SMNVEV (reference sequence). V was clipped by 3 bases and J by 8 bases; unmatched bases: 4. Written as DNA, the CDR3 is TGTGCCAGCAGTTTTCTAGCGGGGGTTGATGAGCAGTTCTTC. This encodes CASSFLAGVDEQFF.